This is a list of T cell receptor beta chains from one sample in a study of cytomegalovirus exposure and HLA in healthy donors. Sequencing was performed with immunoSEQ multiplex PCR; in TCRdb, only in-frame clones are kept and a portion is missing. The table lists approximately 180,000 clones, roughly 76% of them singletons, with approximately 5% in the top ten. Sample: PBMCs. These receptors were obtained from a woman aged 18-29 years in good health and CMV-seropositive. Each CDR3 is given with its conserved first and last residue. Fields, in order: V gene, clone size, D gene, J gene, CDR3 protein, CDR3 DNA. The D gene is left open where the match is weak. Part of the rows lack a size; the others show once, few, many or a class for expanded clones.

v_gene: TRBV4-1; abundance: -; d_gene: TRBD1; j_gene: TRBJ2-1; CDR3aa: CASSLGRGLPNNEQFF; CDR3nt: TGCGCCAGCAGCCTGGGAAGGGGGCTACCGAACAATGAGCAGTTCTTC
v_gene: TRBV7-6; abundance: once; d_gene: TRBD1; j_gene: TRBJ1-1; CDR3aa: CASKGLTGFGEAFF; CDR3nt: TGTGCCAGCAAAGGGCTGACAGGGTTTGGTGAAGCTTTCTTT
v_gene: TRBV7-9; abundance: once; d_gene: -; j_gene: TRBJ2-2; CDR3aa: CASSSPRRDTGELFF; CDR3nt: TGTGCCAGCAGCTCACCCCGCCGGGACACCGGGGAGCTGTTTTTT
v_gene: TRBV29-1; abundance: -; d_gene: -; j_gene: TRBJ1-4; CDR3aa: CSVVFGVNGGTNEKLFF; CDR3nt: TGCAGCGTTGTATTCGGGGTCAACGGTGGCACTAATGAAAAACTGTTTTTT
v_gene: TRBV2; abundance: few; d_gene: -; j_gene: TRBJ1-5; CDR3aa: CASRSFFSNQPQHF; CDR3nt: TGTGCCAGCAGGAGCTTCTTTAGCAATCAGCCCCAGCATTTT
v_gene: TRBV6-5; abundance: -; d_gene: TRBD2; j_gene: TRBJ2-7; CDR3aa: CASTPGGSYEQYF; CDR3nt: TGTGCCAGCACCCCGGGGGGCTCCTACGAGCAGTACTTC
v_gene: TRBV10-3; abundance: -; d_gene: TRBD1; j_gene: TRBJ2-7; CDR3aa: CAISLRVTGDLLEQYF; CDR3nt: TGTGCCATCAGCCTTCGGGTTACAGGGGACCTCCTCGAGCAGTACTTC
v_gene: TRBV19; abundance: -; d_gene: TRBD1; j_gene: TRBJ2-5; CDR3aa: CASSLIGQGQETQYF; CDR3nt: TGTGCCAGTAGCCTAATTGGACAGGGCCAAGAGACCCAGTACTTC
v_gene: TRBV7-8; abundance: -; d_gene: TRBD1; j_gene: TRBJ2-1; CDR3aa: CASSLGAGGYYNEQFF; CDR3nt: TGTGCCAGCAGCTTAGGGGCAGGGGGCTATTACAATGAGCAGTTCTTC
v_gene: TRBV2; abundance: -; d_gene: TRBD1; j_gene: TRBJ2-5; CDR3aa: CASSQTGAEETQYF; CDR3nt: TGTGCCAGCAGTCAGACAGGGGCGGAGGAGACCCAGTACTTC
v_gene: TRBV27; abundance: -; d_gene: TRBD1; j_gene: TRBJ1-4; CDR3aa: CASSSLRGRSEKLFF; CDR3nt: TGTGCCAGCAGTTCCCTCAGGGGGAGGAGTGAAAAACTGTTTTTT
v_gene: TRBV18; abundance: -; d_gene: -; j_gene: TRBJ1-2; CDR3aa: CASSPGAYGYTF; CDR3nt: TGTGCCAGCTCACCAGGGGCCTATGGCTACACCTTC
v_gene: TRBV29-1; abundance: -; d_gene: -; j_gene: TRBJ2-7; CDR3aa: CSVTSDYEQYF; CDR3nt: TGCAGCGTCACCTCAGACTACGAGCAGTACTTC
v_gene: TRBV6-4; abundance: -; d_gene: -; j_gene: TRBJ1-5; CDR3aa: CASSWASNQPQHF; CDR3nt: TGTGCCAGCAGCTGGGCGAGCAATCAGCCCCAGCATTTT
v_gene: TRBV4-1; abundance: once; d_gene: TRBD2; j_gene: TRBJ2-3; CDR3aa: CASSQALVGLVGYDTQYF; CDR3nt: TGCGCCAGCAGCCAAGCCCTCGTCGGACTAGTCGGTTATGATACGCAGTATTTT
v_gene: TRBV5-1; abundance: -; d_gene: TRBD2; j_gene: TRBJ2-2; CDR3aa: CASSLALGTSSANTGELFF; CDR3nt: TGCGCCAGCAGCTTGGCCTTGGGGACTAGCAGCGCGAACACCGGGGAGCTGTTTTTT
v_gene: TRBV28; abundance: once; d_gene: TRBD1; j_gene: TRBJ1-2; CDR3aa: CASRPYRTGFYGYTF; CDR3nt: TGTGCCAGCAGACCCTATAGGACAGGATTCTATGGCTACACCTTC
v_gene: TRBV9; abundance: -; d_gene: TRBD1; j_gene: TRBJ1-1; CDR3aa: CASSVGPQGGTEAFF; CDR3nt: TGTGCCAGCAGCGTAGGTCCCCAGGGGGGCACTGAAGCTTTCTTT
v_gene: TRBV5-1; abundance: -; d_gene: TRBD1; j_gene: TRBJ1-2; CDR3aa: CASSFPGGALDGYTF; CDR3nt: TGCGCCAGCAGCTTCCCAGGGGGCGCACTTGATGGCTACACCTTC
v_gene: TRBV11-3; abundance: -; d_gene: TRBD2; j_gene: TRBJ2-1; CDR3aa: CASSLELAGAVGEQFF; CDR3nt: TGTGCCAGCAGCTTAGAGTTAGCGGGGGCGGTTGGGGAGCAGTTCTTC
v_gene: TRBV9; abundance: -; d_gene: -; j_gene: TRBJ1-6; CDR3aa: CASSPRARDISPLHF; CDR3nt: TGTGCCAGCAGCCCCCGGGCCAGGGATATTTCACCCCTCCACTTT
v_gene: TRBV18; abundance: -; d_gene: TRBD1; j_gene: TRBJ1-6; CDR3aa: CASSPTGQGSSPLHF; CDR3nt: TGTGCCAGCTCACCTACGGGACAGGGAAGTTCACCCCTCCACTTT
v_gene: TRBV6-1; abundance: -; d_gene: -; j_gene: TRBJ1-4; CDR3aa: CASSLGQGGEKLFF; CDR3nt: TGTGCCAGCAGTTTGGGACAAGGTGGTGAAAAACTGTTTTTT
v_gene: TRBV29-1; abundance: -; d_gene: -; j_gene: TRBJ1-4; CDR3aa: CSVGGTGRWGEKLFF; CDR3nt: TGCAGCGTAGGCGGGACCGGTCGGTGGGGTGAAAAACTGTTTTTT
v_gene: TRBV10-3; abundance: -; d_gene: TRBD1; j_gene: TRBJ1-5; CDR3aa: CATQGQSTNQPQHF; CDR3nt: TGTGCCACCCAGGGACAGTCTACCAATCAGCCCCAGCATTTT
v_gene: TRBV27; abundance: -; d_gene: -; j_gene: TRBJ2-1; CDR3aa: CASSPDGGPVFYNEQFF; CDR3nt: TGTGCCAGCAGTCCGGACGGGGGGCCAGTCTTCTACAATGAGCAGTTCTTC
v_gene: TRBV13; abundance: -; d_gene: TRBD2; j_gene: TRBJ2-1; CDR3aa: CASSEKRGGTEQFF; CDR3nt: TGTGCCAGCAGCGAGAAACGGGGGGGGACTGAGCAGTTCTTC
v_gene: TRBV4-2; abundance: once; d_gene: -; j_gene: TRBJ1-1; CDR3aa: CASSHLDGEAFF; CDR3nt: TGTGCCAGCAGCCACCTCGACGGGGAAGCTTTCTTT
v_gene: TRBV27; abundance: once; d_gene: -; j_gene: TRBJ1-1; CDR3aa: CASRHGRGDPNTEAFF; CDR3nt: TGTGCCAGCAGACACGGGAGGGGGGATCCGAACACTGAAGCTTTCTTT
v_gene: TRBV9; abundance: -; d_gene: -; j_gene: TRBJ2-7; CDR3aa: CASSVEGLLGGEQYF; CDR3nt: TGTGCCAGCAGCGTAGAGGGTCTCTTGGGAGGCGAGCAGTACTTC
v_gene: TRBV6-5; abundance: -; d_gene: TRBD1; j_gene: TRBJ2-7; CDR3aa: CASAGQGGAYEQYF; CDR3nt: TGTGCCAGCGCCGGACAGGGTGGGGCCTACGAGCAGTACTTC
v_gene: TRBV30; abundance: -; d_gene: TRBD2; j_gene: TRBJ2-7; CDR3aa: CAWGLAGYEQYF; CDR3nt: TGTGCCTGGGGACTAGCGGGGTACGAGCAGTACTTC
v_gene: TRBV4-1; abundance: -; d_gene: -; j_gene: TRBJ2-2; CDR3aa: CASSQAQETGELFF; CDR3nt: TGCGCCAGCAGCCAAGCACAGGAGACCGGGGAGCTGTTTTTT
v_gene: TRBV11-3; abundance: -; d_gene: -; j_gene: TRBJ1-6; CDR3aa: CASSLRENSPLHF; CDR3nt: TGTGCCAGCAGCTTGCGGGAGAATTCACCCCTCCACTTT
v_gene: TRBV5-1; abundance: -; d_gene: -; j_gene: TRBJ1-3; CDR3aa: CASSFSTGSGNTIYF; CDR3nt: TGCGCCAGCAGCTTTTCCACTGGCTCTGGAAACACCATATATTTT
v_gene: TRBV29-1; abundance: -; d_gene: TRBD1; j_gene: TRBJ1-2; CDR3aa: CSVEGRGRNYGYTF; CDR3nt: TGCAGCGTTGAAGGGAGGGGGCGAAACTATGGCTACACCTTC
v_gene: TRBV5-1; abundance: -; d_gene: -; j_gene: TRBJ1-5; CDR3aa: CASSLVPGNQPQHF; CDR3nt: TGCGCCAGCAGCTTGGTTCCGGGCAATCAGCCCCAGCATTTT
v_gene: TRBV27; abundance: few; d_gene: TRBD2; j_gene: TRBJ2-2; CDR3aa: CASSLVPPGLAGEYNTGELFF; CDR3nt: TGTGCCAGCAGTTTAGTACCACCGGGACTAGCGGGGGAGTACAACACCGGGGAGCTGTTTTTT
v_gene: TRBV29-1; abundance: -; d_gene: -; j_gene: TRBJ2-6; CDR3aa: CSVEDNGVNGANVLTF; CDR3nt: TGCAGCGTTGAAGATAACGGGGTTAATGGGGCCAACGTCCTGACTTTC
v_gene: TRBV11-2; abundance: -; d_gene: -; j_gene: TRBJ1-1; CDR3aa: CASSLEGAGEAFF; CDR3nt: TGTGCCAGCAGCTTAGAGGGTGCGGGGGAAGCTTTCTTT
v_gene: TRBV4-3; abundance: -; d_gene: -; j_gene: TRBJ1-4; CDR3aa: CASSQDSSGASPNYEKLFF; CDR3nt: TGCGCCAGCAGCCAAGATTCGAGCGGCGCGAGTCCCAACTATGAAAAACTGTTTTTT
v_gene: TRBV4-1; abundance: once; d_gene: -; j_gene: TRBJ1-5; CDR3aa: CASSQEGAGLNQPQHF; CDR3nt: TGCGCCAGCAGCCAAGAAGGGGCAGGGCTTAATCAGCCCCAGCATTTT
v_gene: TRBV7-2; abundance: -; d_gene: TRBD1; j_gene: TRBJ2-2; CDR3aa: CASSFSAGTANTGELFF; CDR3nt: TGTGCCAGCAGCTTCTCCGCCGGGACAGCGAACACCGGGGAGCTGTTTTTT
v_gene: TRBV6-1; abundance: few; d_gene: -; j_gene: TRBJ2-7; CDR3aa: CASSGLNDGAYEQYF; CDR3nt: TGTGCCAGCAGCGGTTTGAACGACGGAGCCTACGAGCAGTACTTC
v_gene: TRBV30; abundance: -; d_gene: -; j_gene: TRBJ1-2; CDR3aa: CAWSVHNYGYTF; CDR3nt: TGTGCCTGGAGTGTACATAACTATGGCTACACCTTC
v_gene: TRBV19; abundance: -; d_gene: -; j_gene: TRBJ1-3; CDR3aa: CASNPLRTSGNTIYF; CDR3nt: TGTGCCAGTAACCCGCTAAGAACCTCTGGAAACACCATATATTTT
v_gene: TRBV6-5; abundance: -; d_gene: -; j_gene: TRBJ1-2; CDR3aa: CASSYSHDISYGYTF; CDR3nt: TGTGCCAGCAGTTACTCCCACGACATTTCCTATGGCTACACCTTC
v_gene: TRBV27; abundance: -; d_gene: TRBD1; j_gene: TRBJ2-3; CDR3aa: CASNPTGASDTQYF; CDR3nt: TGTGCCAGCAATCCTACAGGGGCTTCAGATACGCAGTATTTT
v_gene: TRBV6-1; abundance: -; d_gene: TRBD1; j_gene: TRBJ1-5; CDR3aa: CASSEQGAGQPQHF; CDR3nt: TGTGCCAGCAGTGAACAGGGGGCGGGTCAGCCCCAGCATTTT
v_gene: TRBV5-1; abundance: -; d_gene: -; j_gene: TRBJ1-5; CDR3aa: CASSPTAGVNQPQHF; CDR3nt: TGCGCCAGCAGCCCGACGGCCGGGGTCAATCAGCCCCAGCATTTT
v_gene: TRBV5-6; abundance: -; d_gene: TRBD1; j_gene: TRBJ2-1; CDR3aa: CASRSKHRDRVKFYEQFF; CDR3nt: TGTGCCAGCAGGAGTAAACACCGGGACAGGGTTAAATTCTATGAGCAGTTCTTC